This passage covers 8 T cell receptor beta chains from one sample sequenced in a study of blood T cell repertoires in COVID-19. Measured with immunoSEQ multiplex PCR; TCRdb has only the in-frame clones, and not every one. In the table there are 120,000 to 150,000 clones, 88% of which are singletons. Material: PBMCs or T cells enriched from blood (not recorded which). Every receptor here comes from a woman in her twenties or thirties with acute COVID-19.

This chain links TRBV6-5 with TRBJ2-7; tentatively, D is TRBD2 (5 bases). CDR1 and CDR2 from the germline V gene are MNHEY and SVGAGI. This CDR3 comprises 14 residues. V was shortened by 0 bases and J by 6 bases, with 12 bases between the two germline ends. The DNA of the CDR3 is TGTGCCAGCAGTTACTCGACTAAGGCGTTCGAGCAGTACTTC. Translated, it gives CASSYSTKAFEQYF.

The chain carries TRBV5-1 and TRBJ2-3; D uncertain. Per the germline V gene, CDR1 is SGHRS and CDR2 is YFSETQ. With 1 base removed from V and 7 bases from J, the gap between germline ends came to 10 bases. The CDR3 consists of 13 residues. The CDR3 sequence is CASSLTAPNTQYF. CDR3 sequence (DNA): TGCGCCAGCAGCTTGACAGCTCCAAATACGCAGTATTTT.

V is TRBV28 and J is TRBJ1-2, with D hard to call. The CDR3 consists of 15 residues. Germline CDR1 is MDHEN and CDR2 is SYDVKM. The germline V and J ends were trimmed by 4 bases and 0 bases, with 12 bases remaining between them. The CDR3 protein is CASSSESITNYGYTF. As DNA, the CDR3 is TGTGCCAGCAGTTCCGAGTCTATAACTAACTATGGCTACACCTTC.

The chain has TRBV19 and TRBJ1-1; the D gene is possibly TRBD1 (5 bases). The CDR3 is 17 amino acids. The germline gives CDR1 LNHDA, CDR2 SQIVND (reference sequence). The ends were cut back, 10 bases at V and 0 bases at J, with 24 bases in the middle. The DNA of the CDR3 is TGTGCCACTTCAGGCGGGGGGTTCCCATTCATGAACACTGAAGCTTTCTTT. This sequence encodes CATSGGGFPFMNTEAFF.

V and J are TRBV4-3 and TRBJ2-7; TRBD1 is a possible D gene (6 bases). V was pared by 3 bases and J by 0 bases, with 21 bases between. CDR1 and CDR2 (germline): LGHNA, YSLEER. The CDR3 covers 18 residues. CDR3 in amino acids: CASSQRKGVYDFSYEQYF. In nucleotides, the CDR3 is TGCGCCAGCAGCCAGCGAAAGGGGGTCTATGACTTCTCCTACGAGCAGTACTTC.

The chain employs TRBV27 and TRBJ2-1; D is perhaps TRBD2 (6 bases). The V and J ends lost 10 bases and 13 bases respectively, with 14 bases between them. Germline V gene data show CDR1 as MNHEY and CDR2 as SMNVEV (reference sequence). The CDR3 is 10 residues long. CDR3 nucleotide sequence: TGTGCCACCGGCCGGGACTCACAGTTCTTC. As protein: CATGRDSQFF.

V and J are TRBV5-1 and TRBJ1-2; maybe TRBD1 (5 bases). CDR1 and CDR2 from the germline V gene are SGHRS and YFSETQ. V lost 4 bases and J 8 bases, leaving 12 bases between the germline ends. The CDR3 is 12 amino acids. CDR3 region: CASSNPGLGYTF. CDR3 DNA sequence: TGCGCCAGCAGCAATCCAGGGTTAGGCTACACCTTC. The full variable domain, rest sourced from reference TRBV5-1 and TRBJ1-2, is KAGVTQTPRYLIKTRGQQVTLSCSPISGHRSVSWYQQTPGQGLQFLFEYFSETQRNKGNFPGRFSGRQFSNSRSEMNVSTLELGDSALYLCASSNPGLGYTFGSGTRLTVV.

The genes are TRBV30 and TRBJ1-6; unclear D gene. CDR1 is GTSNPN, CDR2 SVGIG, per germline (reference sequence). Trimming removed 0 bases at V and 0 bases at J, with 12 bases between. There are 17 residues in the CDR3. CDR3 nucleotide sequence: TGTGCCTGGAGTGTACTCTCCGTTAGCTCCTATAATTCACCCCTCCACTTT. Protein sequence: CAWSVLSVSSYNSPLHF.